These 5 T cell receptor beta chains originate from one sample sequenced in a study of cytomegalovirus exposure and HLA in healthy donors. Primers: 60 Vbeta forward and 13 Jbeta reverse. Sequencing used immunoSEQ multiplex PCR; TCRdb keeps in-frame clones, though not all of them. The data contain around 260,000 clones, about 80% of them singletons. Sequenced material: PBMCs. The receptors come from a girl aged 2-9 years in good health and CMV-seronegative.

CDR3 sequence (DNA): TGTGCCAGCAGTGTTTTTTTACAGGGTTGGGGATCGGACACTGAAGCTTTCTTT. Its protein is CASSVFLQGWGSDTEAFF. This chain connects TRBV2 to TRBJ1-1, with D perhaps TRBD1 (6 bases). The V gene lost 4 bases and the J gene lost 3 bases, with 24 bases spanning the gap. CDR1 is SNHLY, CDR2 FYNNEI, per germline. This CDR3 spans 18 amino acids. Filled out from reference TRBV2 and TRBJ1-1, the complete variable domain reads EPEVTQTPSHQVTQMGQEVILRCVPISNHLYFYWYRQILGQKVEFLVSFYNNEISEKSEIFDDQFSVERPDGSNFTLKIRSTKLEDSAMYFCASSVFLQGWGSDTEAFFGQGTRLTVV.

A word on this clone: Its ends do not fully match the called genes, so a read error is possible. The rearrangement joins TRBV7-9 to TRBJ2-1; weak D call: TRBD1 (6 bases). This CDR3 is built from 17 residues. Germline-derived CDR1 and CDR2 are SEHNR and FQNEAQ (reference sequence). CDR3 sequence (DNA): TGTTCCAGCAGCTTACATCGGACCGGGACACGATACAATGAGCAGTTCTTC. Amino acid sequence: CSSSLHRTGTRYNEQFF. The complete variable domain, with remaining parts taken from reference TRBV7-9 and TRBJ2-1, reads DTGVSQNPRHKITKRGQNVTFRCDPISEHNRLYWYRQTLGQGPEFLTYFQNEAQLEKSRLLSDRFSAERPKGSFSTLEIQRTEQGDSAMYLCSSSLHRTGTRYNEQFFGPGTRLTVL.

The chain employs TRBV7-3 and TRBJ2-1; TRBD1 aligns across 7 bases. Trimming cost V 5 bases and J 8 bases; bases outside gene matches: 12. The CDR3 sequence is 15 residues long. Looked up from germline, CDR1 is SGHTA and CDR2 is FQGTGA. In DNA, the CDR3 is TGTGCCAGCAGCCCCTATCCGGGACAGCTCGATGAGCAGTTCTTC. This translates into CASSPYPGQLDEQFF.

The chain links TRBV11-2 to TRBJ2-1; 8 bases line up with TRBD1. The CDR3 spans 17 residues. With 0 bases clipped from V and 4 bases from J, the junction kept 8 bases outside the gene matches. Germline V lookup: CDR1 SGHAT, CDR2 FQNNGV. CDR3 sequence reads: CASSLEPGQEIYNEQFF. In nucleotides, the CDR3 is TGTGCCAGCAGCTTAGAGCCGGGACAGGAGATTTACAATGAGCAGTTCTTC.

The chain has TRBV28 and TRBJ1-1, with 7 nucleotides matching TRBD1. This CDR3 has 12 amino acids. The trim removed 10 bases at V and 10 bases at J, leaving 12 bases unmatched. The germline gives CDR1 MDHEN, CDR2 SYDVKM. CDR3 nucleotides: TGTGCCATCAGGGGGGGGCCACTTGGAGCTTTCTTT. This gives the protein CAIRGGPLGAFF.